This is a list of T cell receptor beta chains from one sample in a study of graft-versus-host responses after intestinal transplantation. These TCRs' antigens remain unknown. Assay: immunoSEQ multiplex PCR; the TCRdb copy retains only in-frame clones and omits some. There are 140,000 or so clones in the sample; around 90% occur only once, and roughly 0.19% lies in the top ten. Here the sequenced sample was unstimulated CD4+ T cells sorted from spleen or lymph node cells, taken before intestinal transplant. Every receptor here comes from a human donor who received an intestinal transplant. Both conserved end residues are part of each CDR3. Fields, in order: D gene, clone size, V gene, J gene, CDR3 DNA, CDR3 protein. A D gene is named only where the DNA matches it firmly. Clone size is given for some rows only: seen once, a few or many times, or a class if the clone is expanded.

>NA|NA|TRBV5-6|TRBJ2-7
TGTGCCAGCAGCCTGGCCGGACACACCAGGGACTACGAGCAGTACTTC
CASSLAGHTRDYEQYF
>NA|NA|TRBV27|TRBJ2-7
TGTGCCAGCAGTTCACCCTTTCGGGACCGCTCCTACGAGCAGTACTTC
CASSSPFRDRSYEQYF
>NA|NA|TRBV7-9|TRBJ2-4
TGTGCCAGCAGCTTATCGGGTAACCAACAACTAGCCAAAAACATTCAGTACTTC
CASSLSGNQQLAKNIQYF
>NA|NA|TRBV5-1|TRBJ1-1
TGCGCCAGCAGCTTGGAAGGGTTCACTGAAGCTTTCTTT
CASSLEGFTEAFF
>NA|NA|TRBV4-1|TRBJ2-7
TGCGCCAGCAGCCAAGCTGGGTGGGCCGAGCAGTACTTC
CASSQAGWAEQYF
>NA|NA|TRBV27|TRBJ1-1
TGTGCCAGCAGATTACAGGCAGACACTGAAGCTTTCTTT
CASRLQADTEAFF
>TRBD2|NA|TRBV7-9|TRBJ2-1
TGTGCCAGCAGCTTCGGACTAGCGGGGCCCGTCAATGAGCAGTTCTTC
CASSFGLAGPVNEQFF
>NA|NA|TRBV19|TRBJ1-2
TGTGCCAGTAGTATGCGACGGTCCTATGGCTACACCTTC
CASSMRRSYGYTF
>NA|NA|TRBV28|TRBJ1-1
TGTGCCACCACCGGTGTGTTGGGGGCTTTCTTT
CATTGVLGAFF
>NA|NA|TRBV28|TRBJ1-4
TGTGCCAGCAGTTTACCGGGGGGGGTTGAAAAACTGTTTTTT
CASSLPGGVEKLFF
>TRBD2|NA|TRBV28|TRBJ2-3
TGTGCCAGCAGTTTCAGTTACGGGACTAGCGGAGCTCCAGCGGCAGATACGCAGTATTTT
CASSFSYGTSGAPAADTQYF
>TRBD1|NA|TRBV5-6|TRBJ1-1
TGTGCCAGCAGCAGGACAGGTCTGGGAGGGAACACTGAAGCTTTCTTT
CASSRTGLGGNTEAFF
>TRBD1|NA|TRBV6-5|TRBJ1-2
TGTGCCAGCAGTTTGGACAGGAACTATGGCTACACCTTC
CASSLDRNYGYTF
>TRBD1|NA|TRBV2|TRBJ1-1
TGTGCCAGCAGTCCAGACAGGGGTAGTGATGAAGCTTTCTTT
CASSPDRGSDEAFF
>NA|NA|TRBV6-5|TRBJ1-1
TGTGCCAGCAGTTACTTGGGGGGGGGTATCGGTGAAGCTTTCTTT
CASSYLGGGIGEAFF
>NA|NA|TRBV7-3|TRBJ2-7
TGTGCCAGCAGCCCCCGATCGGGCGGGGAGCAGTACTTC
CASSPRSGGEQYF
>TRBD1|NA|TRBV13|TRBJ2-3
TGTGCCAGCAGCTTTCGGACAGGCTCAAATGGAGGAGATACGCAGTATTTT
CASSFRTGSNGGDTQYF
>NA|NA|TRBV2|TRBJ1-1
TGTGCCCATAGGGCCCCAGGGCCCGCGAACACTGAAGCTTTCTTT
CAHRAPGPANTEAFF
>NA|NA|TRBV18|TRBJ1-1
TGTGCCAGCTCGCCTATGATGAACACTGAAGCTTTCTTT
CASSPMMNTEAFF
>TRBD1|NA|TRBV5-1|TRBJ2-5
TGCGCCAGCAGCCGGGACAGGGTGGGAGAGACCCAGTACTTC
CASSRDRVGETQYF
>NA|NA|TRBV18|TRBJ2-7
TGTGCCAGCTCACCAAAGCAGGGATGGGTCTACGAGCAGTACTTC
CASSPKQGWVYEQYF
>NA|NA|TRBV5-4|TRBJ2-3
TGTGCCAGCAGCTTGGAATACGGGACAGATACGCAGTATTTT
CASSLEYGTDTQYF
>TRBD2|NA|TRBV6-1|TRBJ2-7
TGTGCCAGCAGTGTTTCGGGGGGGGTGTCCTACGAGCAGTACTTC
CASSVSGGVSYEQYF
>TRBD1|few|TRBV7-9|TRBJ2-7
TGTGCCAGCAGCACTAACAACAGGGGGCACTACGAGCAGTACTTC
CASSTNNRGHYEQYF
>NA|NA|TRBV2|TRBJ2-1
TGTGCCAGCAGGAGCGACAGTGAGCAGTTCTTC
CASRSDSEQFF
>NA|NA|TRBV2|TRBJ2-3
TGTGCCAGCAGTGAGTCCAGGGGAGATACGCAGTATTTT
CASSESRGDTQYF
>NA|NA|TRBV25-1|TRBJ2-7
TGTGCCAGCAGTGAGACCACGACCCCCTACGAGCAGTACTTC
CASSETTTPYEQYF
>TRBD1|NA|TRBV7-9|TRBJ2-7
TGTGCCACCCGTGACAGGGAACCCTACGAGCAGTACTTC
CATRDREPYEQYF
>TRBD1|NA|TRBV25-1|TRBJ2-3
TGTGCCAGCAGTGAATGGGGGACAGGGGGCGAGGATACGCAGTATTTT
CASSEWGTGGEDTQYF
>NA|NA|TRBV7-7|TRBJ2-7
TGTGCCAGCAGCCCAGTGGGGGAGGCCTACGAGCAGTACTTC
CASSPVGEAYEQYF
>NA|NA|TRBV18|TRBJ1-2
TGTGCCAGCTCACCGGAGACAGGAACTGGCTACACCTTC
CASSPETGTGYTF
>TRBD1|NA|TRBV28|TRBJ1-1
TGTGCCAGCAATAAACAGGGGGTGGCCACTGAAGCTTTCTTT
CASNKQGVATEAFF
>TRBD1|NA|TRBV10-3|TRBJ1-5
TGTGCCATCAGTGAGCCCGCGGACAGGGCACCCGGCAATCAGCCCCAGCATTTT
CAISEPADRAPGNQPQHF
>TRBD2|NA|TRBV7-9|TRBJ2-7
TGTGCCAGCAGCTTAGCGAAGTGGACTAGCGGGAGTTCCTACGAGCAGTACTTC
CASSLAKWTSGSSYEQYF
>NA|NA|TRBV6-1|TRBJ2-7
TGTGCCAGCAGTGGTCGGCAGGGCGCCTACGAGCAGTACTTC
CASSGRQGAYEQYF
>NA|NA|TRBV2|TRBJ2-7
TGTGCCAGCAGGGCGCCGGGCCGCCGAACATCCTACGAGCAGTACTTC
CASRAPGRRTSYEQYF
>NA|NA|TRBV18|TRBJ2-7
TGTGCCAGCTCCCGCGGGTCCCGAGACGAGCAGTACTTC
CASSRGSRDEQYF
>TRBD1|NA|TRBV30|TRBJ1-3
TGTGCCTGGAGTGTACAGGGGGCTGACACCATATATTTT
CAWSVQGADTIYF
>NA|NA|TRBV2|TRBJ2-2
TGTGCCAGCAGATCCGACAGGAGGGGAGCCACCGGGGAGCTGTTTTTT
CASRSDRRGATGELFF
>NA|once|TRBV7-3|TRBJ2-5
TGTGCCAGCAGCTTAACCCACCAAGAGACCCAGTACTTC
CASSLTHQETQYF
>NA|NA|TRBV25-1|TRBJ2-5
TGTGCCAGCAGTGAATACGGGCATAACCAAGAGACCCAGTACTTC
CASSEYGHNQETQYF
>TRBD2|NA|TRBV5-1|TRBJ2-5
TGCGCCAGCAGCTTGGCCGGGGGGACAGAGACCCAGTACTTC
CASSLAGGTETQYF
>NA|NA|TRBV19|TRBJ1-1
TGTGCCAGTAGGGACCTTTTAGGCACTGAAGCTTTCTTT
CASRDLLGTEAFF